This section outlines one T cell receptor beta chain sequence together with its context. This sample was included in a study of T cell responses to AZD1222 COVID-19 vaccine. From germline, CDR1 is SGDLS and CDR2 YYNGEE. CDR3 length: 14 residues. V gave up 0 bases and J gave up 1 base, with 7 bases separating them. Assay: immunoSEQ multiplex PCR; the TCRdb copy retains only in-frame clones and omits some. The sample consists of roughly 160,000 clones, 75% to 90% of them appearing once. The TCR comes from an adult in good health. The input for sequencing was peripheral blood, taken on day 0 of AZD1222 vaccination. This chain links TRBV9 with TRBJ1-1, with a weak D call TRBD1 (6 bases). The CDR3 nucleotides are TGTGCCAGCAGCGTAGGCAGGGGGAACACTGAAGCTTTCTTT. Its protein is CASSVGRGNTEAFF.